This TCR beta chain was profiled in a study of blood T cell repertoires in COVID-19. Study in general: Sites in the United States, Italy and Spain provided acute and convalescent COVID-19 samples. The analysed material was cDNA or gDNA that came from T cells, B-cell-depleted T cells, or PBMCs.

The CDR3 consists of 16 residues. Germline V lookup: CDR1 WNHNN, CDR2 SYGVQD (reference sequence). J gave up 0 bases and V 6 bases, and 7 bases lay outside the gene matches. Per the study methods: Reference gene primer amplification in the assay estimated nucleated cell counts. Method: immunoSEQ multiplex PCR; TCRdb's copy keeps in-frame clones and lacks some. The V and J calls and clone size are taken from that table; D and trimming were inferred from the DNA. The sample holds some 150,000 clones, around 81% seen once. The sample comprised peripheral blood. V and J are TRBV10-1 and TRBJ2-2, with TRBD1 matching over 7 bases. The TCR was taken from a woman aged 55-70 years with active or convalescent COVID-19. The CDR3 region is CASSPYTGANTGELFF. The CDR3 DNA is TGCGCCAGCAGCCCATATACAGGGGCGAACACCGGGGAGCTGTTTTTT.